This T cell receptor (beta chain) was recorded in a study of blood T cell repertoires in COVID-19. Study details: Italy, Spain and the United States were the sources of the convalescent and acute COVID-19 samples. The cDNA or gDNA used as material had been derived from T cells, B-cell-depleted T cells, or PBMCs.

The authors' processing: Nucleated cell number was recorded as an estimate derived from reference gene primer amplification. Data came from immunoSEQ multiplex PCR; TCRdb stores just in-frame clones and leaves some out. V and J calls and clone size come straight from that table; D and trimming were deduced from the DNA. The data hold about 160,000 clones, with roughly four fifths observed a single time. This CDR3 comprises 14 residues. V lost 2 bases to trimming and J lost 1 base; unmatched junction nucleotides: 1. Germline CDR1 reads KGHSH; CDR2 reads LQKENI. The sequence came from a man aged 40-55 years who had recovered from COVID-19. Sequencing was performed on peripheral blood. The rearrangement joins TRBV18 to TRBJ1-1; 7 positions match TRBD1. In nucleotides, the CDR3 is TGTGCCAGCTCACCAAGGACAGGGAACACTGAAGCTTTCTTT. As protein: CASSPRTGNTEAFF. Variable domain in full (rest from reference TRBV18 and TRBJ1-1): NAGVMQNPRHLVRRRGQEARLRCSPMKGHSHVYWYRQLPEEGLKFMVYLQKENIIDESGMPKERFSAEFPKEGPSILRIQQVVRGDSAAYFCASSPRTGNTEAFFGQGTRLTVV.